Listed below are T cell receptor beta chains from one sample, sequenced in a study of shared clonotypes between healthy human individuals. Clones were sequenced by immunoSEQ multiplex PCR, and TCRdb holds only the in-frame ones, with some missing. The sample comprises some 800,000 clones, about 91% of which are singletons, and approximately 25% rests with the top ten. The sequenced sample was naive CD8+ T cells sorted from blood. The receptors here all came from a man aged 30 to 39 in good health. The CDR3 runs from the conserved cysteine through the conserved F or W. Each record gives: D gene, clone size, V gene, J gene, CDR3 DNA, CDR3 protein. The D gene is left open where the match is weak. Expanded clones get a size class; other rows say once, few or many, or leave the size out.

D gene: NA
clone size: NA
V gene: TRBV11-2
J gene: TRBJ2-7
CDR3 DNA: TGTGCCAGCAGCTTGGGCCCTGCCTACGAGCAGTACTTC
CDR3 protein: CASSLGPAYEQYF

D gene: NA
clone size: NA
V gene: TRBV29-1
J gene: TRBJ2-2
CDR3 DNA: TGCAGCGTTGAAATTGGAGCCCTCGTCGGGGAGCTGTTTTTT
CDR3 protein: CSVEIGALVGELFF

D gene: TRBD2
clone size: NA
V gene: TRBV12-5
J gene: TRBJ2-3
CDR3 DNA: TGTGCTAGTGGTTTGGGGTTAGCGGGATACACAGATACGCAGTATTTT
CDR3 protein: CASGLGLAGYTDTQYF

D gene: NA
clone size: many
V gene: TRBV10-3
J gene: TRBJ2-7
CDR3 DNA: TGTGCCATCAGTGAGGGGGGATCCTACGAGCAGTACTTC
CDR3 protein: CAISEGGSYEQYF

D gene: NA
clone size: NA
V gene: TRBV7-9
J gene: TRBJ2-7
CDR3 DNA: TGTGCCAGCAGCTCCGAACGCGAGCAGTACTTC
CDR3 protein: CASSSEREQYF

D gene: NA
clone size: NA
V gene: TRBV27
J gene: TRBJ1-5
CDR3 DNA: TGTGCCAGCAGTTTCGAACAGGGCAATCAGCCCCAGCATTTT
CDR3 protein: CASSFEQGNQPQHF

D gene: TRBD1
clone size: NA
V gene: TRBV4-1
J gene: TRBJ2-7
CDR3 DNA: TGCGCCAGCAGCCCAAACAGGGGGCTAGGGTACGAGCAGTACTTC
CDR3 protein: CASSPNRGLGYEQYF

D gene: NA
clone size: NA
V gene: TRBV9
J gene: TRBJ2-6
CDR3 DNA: TGTGCCAGCGAGAGAGGCTCTGGGGCCAACGTCCTGACTTTC
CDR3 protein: CASERGSGANVLTF

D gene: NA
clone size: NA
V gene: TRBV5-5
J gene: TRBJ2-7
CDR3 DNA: TGTGCTAGCAGTAGGGTTGCTCTCTACGAGCAGTACTTC
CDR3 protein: CASSRVALYEQYF

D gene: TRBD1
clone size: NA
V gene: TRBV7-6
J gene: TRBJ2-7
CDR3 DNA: TGTGCCAGCAGCCTCGGCCCCGGGACAGGGGTCCTCAGCAGAGTCGAGCAGTACTTC
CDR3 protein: CASSLGPGTGVLSRVEQYF

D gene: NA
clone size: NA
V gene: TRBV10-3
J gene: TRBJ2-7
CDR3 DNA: TGTGCCATCAGTGAGTGGGGGTACGAGCAGTACTTC
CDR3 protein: CAISEWGYEQYF

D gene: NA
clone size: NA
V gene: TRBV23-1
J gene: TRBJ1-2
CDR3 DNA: TGCGCCAGCAGTCAATCAAGAAGGGGGGCAGGAGCTAACTATGGCTACACCTTC
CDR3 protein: CASSQSRRGAGANYGYTF

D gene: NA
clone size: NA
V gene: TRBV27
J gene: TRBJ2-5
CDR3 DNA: TGTGCCAGCAGTACGAGAAGGTATGAGACCCAGTACTTC
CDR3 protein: CASSTRRYETQYF

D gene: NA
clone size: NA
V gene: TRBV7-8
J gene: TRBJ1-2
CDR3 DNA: TGTGCCAGCAGCGCCGAGGGTAACTATGGCTACACCTTC
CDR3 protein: CASSAEGNYGYTF

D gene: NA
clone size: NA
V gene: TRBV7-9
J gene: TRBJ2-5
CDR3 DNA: TGTGCCAGCAGCTCCCAAAACCTAGGAAGTGAGACCCAGTACTTC
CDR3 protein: CASSSQNLGSETQYF

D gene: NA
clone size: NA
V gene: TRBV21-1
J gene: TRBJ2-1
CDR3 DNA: TGTGCCAGCACCTGGGCTCCGGGTCCCGACAATGAGCAGTTCTTC
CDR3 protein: CASTWAPGPDNEQFF